Following are 17 T cell receptor beta chains from one sample sequenced in a study of T cell responses to AZD1222 COVID-19 vaccine. TCRdb keeps only in-frame clones here, not all; method: immunoSEQ multiplex PCR. The table shows some 150,000 clones, with about nine tenths occurring only once. This sample comprised peripheral blood, obtained on day 0 of MenACWY control vaccination. These receptors were collected from an adult in good health.

The genes are TRBV5-1 and TRBJ2-2; D is possibly TRBD1 (6 bases). Germline-derived CDR1 and CDR2 are SGHRS and YFSETQ. The CDR3 loop spans 13 amino acids. The V gene lost 0 bases and the J gene lost 7 bases, with 7 bases spanning the gap. This CDR3 reads CASSLAGVGELFF. In nucleotides, the CDR3 is TGCGCCAGCAGCTTGGCAGGGGTCGGGGAGCTGTTTTTT.

This chain joins TRBV5-6 and TRBJ2-3, with unresolved D. The CDR3 loop spans 13 amino acids. V was pared by 1 base and J by 4 bases, with 7 bases between. Germline V gene sequence: CDR1 SGHDT, CDR2 YYEEEE. Here the CDR3 DNA reads TGTGCCAGCAGCTTGACAGCCCCAGATACGCAGTATTTT. Its translation: CASSLTAPDTQYF.

The V call is TRBV12-3 or TRBV12-4, the J call TRBJ1-5, with D hard to call. The germline V and J ends were trimmed by 6 bases and 4 bases, with 7 bases remaining between them. This CDR3 is built from 12 residues. This CDR3 is CASSLMNQPQHF. The CDR3 DNA follows: TGTGCCAGCAGCTTAATGAATCAGCCCCAGCATTTT.

The chain carries TRBV5-4 and TRBJ2-5, with D maybe TRBD2 (6 bases). CDR3 length: 12 amino acids. CDR1 is SGHNT and CDR2 is YYREEE in the germline V gene (reference sequence). V was shortened by 3 bases and J by 5 bases, with 8 bases between the two germline ends. DNA for the CDR3: TGTGCCAGCAGCTCAACTAGCGAGACCCAGTACTTC. Its translation: CASSSTSETQYF.

This clone was seen a single time. V usage is TRBV6-5 and J usage is TRBJ2-1; D is ambiguous. Germline assignment: CDR1 MNHEY and CDR2 SVGAGI. Trimming shortened V by 7 bases and J by 6 bases, and 10 bases separated the two germline ends. CDR3 length equals 12 residues. The CDR3: CASKVNLNEQFF. The CDR3 DNA reads as TGTGCCAGCAAGGTCAACCTCAATGAGCAGTTCTTC.

This clone was detected only once. CDR3 in DNA: TGCAGCGGAATGGACCCAGGTGAAAAACTGTTTTTT. This encodes CSGMDPGEKLFF. The rearrangement uses TRBV29-1 and TRBJ1-4; D gene ambiguous. This CDR3 spans 12 amino acids. CDR1 SQVTM and CDR2 ANQGSEA come from the germline V gene. Trimming took 7 bases from V and 7 from J, leaving 13 bases between them.

This clone has just one count. The chain combines TRBV28 with TRBJ2-7; 8 nucleotides line up with TRBD1. Per germline, CDR1 MDHEN and CDR2 SYDVKM. The length of the CDR3 is 16 residues. V trimming: 3 bases; J trimming: 2 bases; junction bases outside the gene matches: 9. As DNA, the CDR3 is TGTGCCAGCAGTTTTCGTCAGGGGGCGATCACCTACGAGCAGTACGTC. It codes for CASSFRQGAITYEQYV.

This clone was seen once. The rearrangement uses TRBV6-6 and TRBJ2-2; tentatively, D is TRBD1 (6 bases). The CDR3 is 15 residues long. V was cut by 4 bases and J by 5 bases, with 14 bases left in between. From germline, CDR1 is MNHNY and CDR2 SVGAGI (reference sequence). The DNA of the CDR3 is TGTGCCAGCAGTTCCAGGGGCTTGAGGACCGGGGAGCTGTTTTTT. Translation gives CASSSRGLRTGELFF.

The V gene is TRBV19, the J gene TRBJ1-2; D might be TRBD1 (5 bases). V lost 5 bases, J lost 3 bases, and 16 bases lay in between. The CDR3 is made up of 15 amino acids. CDR1 LNHDA and CDR2 SQIVND come from the germline V gene (reference sequence). The DNA for the CDR3 is TGTGCCAGTAGTCCCCTGGGGGGTGCCGACTATGGCTACACCTTC. It specifies CASSPLGGADYGYTF.

The chain links TRBV3-1 (or the pseudogene TRBV3-2) to TRBJ1-2; D is perhaps TRBD1 (5 bases). Trimming shortened V by 4 bases and J by 4 bases, and 19 bases separated the two germline ends. In germline, CDR1 is LGHDT, CDR2 YNNKEL (reference sequence). The CDR3 is 16 amino acids. The CDR3 DNA follows: TGTGCCAGCAGCCCCTTCGGGGGGATCGCAACCTATGGCTACACCTTC. Its translation: CASSPFGGIATYGYTF.

This clone has only one observation. The chain employs TRBV27 and TRBJ1-5; 8 bases are a match to TRBD1. After removal of 3 bases from V and 6 bases from J, the junction contained 4 bases not matched to a gene. This CDR3 comprises 14 residues. Germline V gives CDR1 MNHEY, CDR2 SMNVEV (reference sequence). DNA of the CDR3: TGTGCCAGCAGTTTGTCAGGGGGCTTTCAGCCCCAGCATTTT. Translating it yields CASSLSGGFQPQHF.

V usage is TRBV7-8 and J usage is TRBJ2-1, with TRBD2 as a possible D gene (5 bases). CDR1 SGHVS and CDR2 FQNEAQ come from the germline V gene. This CDR3 has 14 residues. Trimming took off 4 bases at V and 8 bases at J, with 15 bases between the two ends. CDR3 residues: CASSSNPPGDEQFF. CDR3 nucleotide sequence: TGTGCCAGCAGCTCCAATCCCCCCGGGGATGAGCAGTTCTTC.

The rearrangement uses TRBV27 and TRBJ1-5, with D hard to call. Trimming removed 2 bases from V and 0 bases from J, with 8 bases in between. Germline V gene lookup returns CDR1 MNHEY and CDR2 SMNVEV (reference sequence). The CDR3 length is 15 residues. The CDR3 nucleotides read TGTGCCAGCAGTTTACAAGGGTATAGCAATCAGCCCCAGCATTTT. Translated, it gives CASSLQGYSNQPQHF.

The chain joins TRBV28 to TRBJ2-1, with 8 bases that match TRBD1. The CDR3 sequence is 13 residues long. The germline gives CDR1 MDHEN, CDR2 SYDVKM. Unmatched junction bases numbered 2, after V lost 2 bases and J lost 8 bases. DNA of the CDR3: TGTGCCAGCAGTTTAACAGGGGGATATGAGCAGTTCTTC. It is translated as CASSLTGGYEQFF.

The chain links TRBV27 to TRBJ2-5, with 11 bases matching TRBD2. This CDR3 is built from 16 residues. J lost 3 bases, V lost 7 bases, and 10 bases had no gene match. Germline V gene sequence: CDR1 MNHEY, CDR2 SMNVEV (reference sequence). CDR3 DNA: TGTGCCAGCACCATCGGGACTAGCGGAAAAGAAGAGACCCAGTACTTC. This translates into CASTIGTSGKEETQYF.

The chain recombines TRBV23-1 with TRBJ2-7; TRBD2 might be the D (5 bases). TRBV23-1 counts as an open reading frame of uncertain function. The CDR3 totals 17 residues. Trimming removed 10 bases at V and 0 bases at J, with 25 bases between. CDR3 sequence: CATKILGYLIISYEQYV. The CDR3 region has the DNA TGCGCCACCAAAATACTAGGCTATTTGATCATCTCCTACGAGCAGTACGTC.

This chain joins TRBV7-2 and TRBJ1-4; D is perhaps TRBD1 (6 bases). Trimming took 6 bases from V and 6 from J, leaving 11 bases between them. There are 13 residues in the CDR3. Germline values: CDR1 SGHTA, CDR2 FQGNSA. The CDR3 DNA is TGTGCCAGCAGTGCGGGGGGCTATGAAAAACTGTTTTTT. Translated, it gives CASSAGGYEKLFF.